Listed below are T cell receptor beta chains from one sample, sequenced in a study of T cells in Graves' hyperthyroidism and ophthalmopathy. TCRdb analysed the multiplex PCR reads with MiXCR anew, one entry per CDR3 protein. The sample has roughly 500,000 distinct CDR3 sequences; approximately 22% are singletons. Sequenced: blood. The receptors were sampled from a woman aged 65 to 85 with Graves' ophthalmopathy. Each CDR3 is given with its conserved first and last residue. The D gene is left open where the match is weak. Size values are once, few and many counts, or a class for expanded clones, and some rows have none.

V gene: TRBV29-1; J gene: TRBJ1-1; D gene: TRBD1; clone size: few; CDR3 protein: CSVLQGGSTEAFF; CDR3 DNA: TGCAGCGTCCTCCAGGGGGGATCGACTGAAGCTTTCTTT
V gene: TRBV27; J gene: TRBJ1-5; D gene: .; clone size: .; CDR3 protein: CASSDRPNQPQHF; CDR3 DNA: TGTGCCAGCAGTGACAGGCCGAATCAGCCCCAGCATTTT
V gene: TRBV3-1; J gene: TRBJ1-1; D gene: .; clone size: .; CDR3 protein: CASRRANAEAFF; CDR3 DNA: TGTGCCAGCAGGCGGGCCAACGCTGAAGCTTTCTTT
V gene: TRBV7-9; J gene: TRBJ2-3; D gene: .; clone size: .; CDR3 protein: CASSLGPPLGSTDTQRF; CDR3 DNA: TGTGCCAGCAGCTTAGGCCCCCCCTTAGGATCCACAGATACGCAGCGTTTT
V gene: TRBV12-3/TRBV12-4; J gene: TRBJ2-3; D gene: .; clone size: .; CDR3 protein: CASSRGGQGGDTQYF; CDR3 DNA: TGTGCCAGCAGCAGGGGGGGGCAGGGGGGAGATACGCAGTATTTT
V gene: TRBV11-2; J gene: TRBJ2-7; D gene: TRBD1; clone size: .; CDR3 protein: CASSFGTDLREQYF; CDR3 DNA: TGTGCCAGCAGCTTTGGGACAGACCTACGAGAGCAGTACTTC
V gene: TRBV6-1; J gene: TRBJ1-1; D gene: .; clone size: many; CDR3 protein: CASRLGGQNTEAFF; CDR3 DNA: TGTGCCAGCAGACTAGGGGGACAAAACACTGAAGCTTTCTTT
V gene: TRBV12-3/TRBV12-4; J gene: TRBJ1-2; D gene: TRBD1; clone size: .; CDR3 protein: CASSPRGGGVGYTF; CDR3 DNA: TGTGCCAGCAGTCCCAGAGGGGGCGGGGTTGGCTACACCTTC
V gene: TRBV2; J gene: TRBJ2-1; D gene: TRBD1; clone size: many; CDR3 protein: CASSTGGNEQFF; CDR3 DNA: TGTGCCAGCAGCACAGGGGGCAATGAGCAGTTCTTC
V gene: TRBV9; J gene: TRBJ2-7; D gene: .; clone size: .; CDR3 protein: CASSDHAGVAAEQYF; CDR3 DNA: TGTGCCAGCAGCGACCACGCCGGCGTGGCAGCCGAGCAGTACTTC
V gene: TRBV28; J gene: TRBJ2-7; D gene: TRBD1; clone size: .; CDR3 protein: CASSLRGQGSRRSSEQYF; CDR3 DNA: TGTGCCAGCAGTTTAAGGGGACAGGGATCTAGAAGATCTAGCGAGCAGTACTTC
V gene: TRBV9; J gene: TRBJ1-6; D gene: .; clone size: few; CDR3 protein: CASSTDPERSPLHF; CDR3 DNA: TGTGCCAGCAGCACGGACCCCGAGCGTTCACCCCTCCACTTT
V gene: TRBV5-1; J gene: TRBJ1-3; D gene: TRBD1; clone size: .; CDR3 protein: CASSLGQGRGDTIYF; CDR3 DNA: TGCGCCAGCAGCTTGGGACAGGGTCGAGGAGACACCATATATTTT
V gene: TRBV12-3/TRBV12-4; J gene: TRBJ1-2; D gene: .; clone size: many; CDR3 protein: CASSLVQGPQNYGYTF; CDR3 DNA: TGTGCCAGCAGTTTAGTACAGGGACCCCAGAACTATGGCTACACCTTC
V gene: TRBV4-1; J gene: TRBJ2-2; D gene: .; clone size: few; CDR3 protein: CASSQTTGLTGELFF; CDR3 DNA: TGCGCCAGCAGCCAGACTACAGGGTTGACCGGGGAGCTGTTTTTT
V gene: TRBV6-1; J gene: TRBJ1-4; D gene: .; clone size: few; CDR3 protein: CASSWRGYNEKLFF; CDR3 DNA: TGTGCCAGCAGCTGGAGAGGCTATAATGAAAAACTGTTTTTT
V gene: TRBV2; J gene: TRBJ2-3; D gene: TRBD2; clone size: once; CDR3 protein: CASSEGSGRATDTQYF; CDR3 DNA: TGTGCCAGCAGTGAGGGAAGCGGGAGGGCCACGGATACGCAGTATTTT
V gene: TRBV28; J gene: TRBJ1-1; D gene: .; clone size: many; CDR3 protein: CASSFLNTNTEAFF; CDR3 DNA: TGTGCCAGCAGTTTCCTTAATACGAACACTGAAGCTTTCTTT
V gene: TRBV7-2; J gene: TRBJ2-1; D gene: TRBD2; clone size: many; CDR3 protein: CASSLGAGERLEQFF; CDR3 DNA: TGTGCCAGCAGCTTAGGGGCGGGAGAGCGGCTTGAGCAGTTCTTC
V gene: TRBV19; J gene: TRBJ2-7; D gene: .; clone size: few; CDR3 protein: CASSINIGRISYEQYF; CDR3 DNA: TGTGCCAGTAGTATAAATATAGGACGGATCTCCTACGAGCAGTACTTC
V gene: TRBV2; J gene: TRBJ2-7; D gene: .; clone size: many; CDR3 protein: CASRGAGNHEQYF; CDR3 DNA: TGTGCCAGCAGAGGGGCAGGGAACCACGAGCAGTACTTC
V gene: TRBV28; J gene: TRBJ2-1; D gene: .; clone size: many; CDR3 protein: CASKAQTAYNEQFF; CDR3 DNA: TGTGCCAGCAAGGCTCAGACTGCCTACAATGAGCAGTTCTTC
V gene: TRBV15; J gene: TRBJ2-5; D gene: .; clone size: .; CDR3 protein: CATSLGGETQYF; CDR3 DNA: TGTGCCACCAGCCTAGGCGGGGAGACCCAGTACTTC
V gene: TRBV20-1; J gene: TRBJ1-2; D gene: .; clone size: few; CDR3 protein: CSASPPMGSLGGLYGYTF; CDR3 DNA: TGCAGTGCTAGTCCCCCCATGGGGTCCCTGGGTGGTCTTTATGGCTACACCTTC
V gene: TRBV19; J gene: TRBJ2-2; D gene: TRBD2; clone size: few; CDR3 protein: CASSILAGAGELFF; CDR3 DNA: TGTGCCAGTAGTATCCTAGCGGGAGCCGGGGAGCTGTTTTTT
V gene: TRBV28; J gene: TRBJ2-1; D gene: .; clone size: .; CDR3 protein: CASRLRRGESEHNEQFF; CDR3 DNA: TGTGCCAGCAGACTCCGTCGTGGGGAGAGTGAGCACAATGAGCAGTTCTTC
V gene: TRBV12-3/TRBV12-4; J gene: TRBJ2-4; D gene: TRBD1; clone size: .; CDR3 protein: CASSSGQGKGALAKNIQYF; CDR3 DNA: TGTGCCAGCAGTTCGGGACAGGGAAAGGGCGCCTTAGCCAAAAACATTCAGTACTTC
V gene: TRBV20-1; J gene: TRBJ2-7; D gene: TRBD2; clone size: .; CDR3 protein: CSGQTSGIREQYF; CDR3 DNA: TGCAGTGGCCAGACTAGCGGGATTAGGGAGCAGTACTTC
V gene: TRBV12-3/TRBV12-4; J gene: TRBJ1-2; D gene: TRBD1; clone size: many; CDR3 protein: CASRPDRSYGYTF; CDR3 DNA: TGTGCCAGCAGACCGGACAGGTCCTATGGCTACACCTTC
V gene: TRBV5-1; J gene: TRBJ2-2; D gene: .; clone size: .; CDR3 protein: CATREGGPTGELFF; CDR3 DNA: TGCGCCACCAGAGAAGGGGGACCAACCGGGGAGCTGTTTTTT
V gene: TRBV19; J gene: TRBJ1-3; D gene: .; clone size: .; CDR3 protein: CASSIQGDSGNTIYF; CDR3 DNA: TGTGCCAGTAGTATCCAAGGGGATTCCGGAAACACCATATATTTT
V gene: TRBV30; J gene: TRBJ2-3; D gene: TRBD2; clone size: .; CDR3 protein: CAWSAQGLGLAGVTDTQYF; CDR3 DNA: TGTGCCTGGAGTGCACAGGGGTTAGGTCTAGCGGGAGTCACAGATACGCAGTATTTT
V gene: TRBV5-1; J gene: TRBJ2-1; D gene: .; clone size: many; CDR3 protein: CASSLVGAQGNEQFF; CDR3 DNA: TGCGCCAGCAGCTTGGTAGGGGCCCAGGGTAATGAGCAGTTCTTC
V gene: TRBV15; J gene: TRBJ2-5; D gene: .; clone size: few; CDR3 protein: CATSIWETQYF; CDR3 DNA: TGTGCCACCAGCATCTGGGAGACCCAGTACTTC
V gene: TRBV15; J gene: TRBJ1-3; D gene: .; clone size: few; CDR3 protein: CATSQDRLTGNTIYF; CDR3 DNA: TGTGCCACCTCCCAGGACAGATTAACTGGAAACACCATATATTTT
V gene: TRBV5-6; J gene: TRBJ1-2; D gene: .; clone size: few; CDR3 protein: CASSRQDNYGYTF; CDR3 DNA: TGTGCCAGCAGCCGACAGGACAACTATGGCTACACCTTC
V gene: TRBV2; J gene: TRBJ2-7; D gene: TRBD1; clone size: .; CDR3 protein: CATRQGSFYEQYF; CDR3 DNA: TGTGCCACCCGACAGGGGTCCTTCTACGAGCAGTACTTC
V gene: TRBV3-1; J gene: TRBJ2-2; D gene: TRBD2; clone size: .; CDR3 protein: CASSQGTSGRDGELFF; CDR3 DNA: TGTGCCAGCAGCCAAGGGACTAGCGGGAGAGACGGGGAGCTGTTTTTT
V gene: TRBV19; J gene: TRBJ2-5; D gene: TRBD1; clone size: few; CDR3 protein: CASSNRGGETQYF; CDR3 DNA: TGTGCCAGTAGCAACAGGGGTGGCGAGACCCAGTACTTC
V gene: TRBV27; J gene: TRBJ1-6; D gene: TRBD1; clone size: few; CDR3 protein: CASSLSFRGDSPLHF; CDR3 DNA: TGTGCCAGCAGTTTATCGTTCAGGGGGGATTCACCCCTCCACTTT
V gene: TRBV7-2; J gene: TRBJ2-3; D gene: TRBD2; clone size: many; CDR3 protein: CASSVHSGRGDTQYF; CDR3 DNA: TGTGCCAGCAGCGTTCATAGCGGGAGGGGAGATACGCAGTATTTT
V gene: TRBV24-1; J gene: TRBJ2-5; D gene: .; clone size: .; CDR3 protein: CATSDFGVAGETQYF; CDR3 DNA: TGTGCCACCAGTGATTTTGGGGTAGCCGGAGAGACCCAGTACTTC
V gene: TRBV2; J gene: TRBJ1-2; D gene: .; clone size: many; CDR3 protein: CASSGQGARTNYGYTF; CDR3 DNA: TGTGCCAGCAGTGGCCAAGGGGCCCGCACTAACTATGGCTACACCTTC
V gene: TRBV6-2/TRBV6-3; J gene: TRBJ2-2; D gene: .; clone size: few; CDR3 protein: CASSYRRQGNTGELFF; CDR3 DNA: TGTGCCAGCAGTTATAGGAGGCAGGGTAACACCGGGGAGCTGTTTTTT
V gene: TRBV6-1; J gene: TRBJ1-6; D gene: TRBD1; clone size: .; CDR3 protein: CASSKTQGRANSPLHF; CDR3 DNA: TGTGCCAGCAGCAAAACACAGGGGAGGGCTAATTCACCCCTCCACTTT
V gene: TRBV16; J gene: TRBJ2-1; D gene: .; clone size: .; CDR3 protein: CASSQFQGQGDEQFF; CDR3 DNA: TGTGCCAGCAGCCAATTCCAGGGGCAGGGCGATGAGCAGTTCTTC
V gene: TRBV29-1; J gene: TRBJ2-7; D gene: TRBD1; clone size: .; CDR3 protein: CSGGTGGGSSYEQYF; CDR3 DNA: TGCAGCGGGGGGACAGGAGGGGGTAGCTCCTACGAGCAGTACTTC
V gene: TRBV5-1; J gene: TRBJ2-3; D gene: .; clone size: few; CDR3 protein: CASMAGARLADTQYF; CDR3 DNA: TGCGCCAGCATGGCGGGGGCCCGACTAGCAGATACGCAGTATTTT
V gene: TRBV6-2/TRBV6-3; J gene: TRBJ2-6; D gene: TRBD2; clone size: .; CDR3 protein: CAIARTSGSSGANVLTF; CDR3 DNA: TGTGCCATTGCGAGGACTAGCGGGAGTTCTGGGGCCAACGTCCTGACTTTC
V gene: TRBV25-1; J gene: TRBJ1-5; D gene: .; clone size: many; CDR3 protein: CASSESTPNPDQPQHF; CDR3 DNA: TGTGCCAGCAGTGAATCGACCCCTAACCCGGATCAGCCCCAGCATTTT
V gene: TRBV19; J gene: TRBJ2-2; D gene: TRBD2; clone size: few; CDR3 protein: CASSSGSYTGELFF; CDR3 DNA: TGTGCCAGTTCTAGCGGGAGCTACACCGGGGAGCTGTTTTTT
V gene: TRBV7-2; J gene: TRBJ1-2; D gene: .; clone size: .; CDR3 protein: CASSLGFGWGNGYTF; CDR3 DNA: TGTGCCAGCAGCTTGGGATTCGGGTGGGGTAATGGCTACACCTTC
V gene: TRBV5-1; J gene: TRBJ2-3; D gene: .; clone size: few; CDR3 protein: CASSLDGAADTQYF; CDR3 DNA: TGCGCCAGCAGCTTGGATGGGGCTGCAGATACGCAGTATTTT
V gene: TRBV3-1; J gene: TRBJ2-5; D gene: .; clone size: few; CDR3 protein: CASSRPLTGQETQYF; CDR3 DNA: TGTGCCAGCAGTCGGCCCTTGACCGGGCAAGAGACCCAGTACTTC
V gene: TRBV12-3/TRBV12-4; J gene: TRBJ2-1; D gene: TRBD2; clone size: few; CDR3 protein: CASSYQRGGQEQFF; CDR3 DNA: TGTGCCAGCAGTTACCAGCGGGGGGGCCAGGAGCAGTTCTTC